This section outlines one TCR beta chain sequence together with its context. Its antigen is currently unknown. Before sequencing, viral peptide pools were used by the ViraFEST assay to expand antigen-specific CD4+ T cells. Following a roughly ten-day culture, CD4+ T cells were purified. By PCR, the person was confirmed to have had SARS-CoV-2 infection between March and December 2020. Trimming took 8 bases from V and 3 from J, leaving 14 bases between them. Germline assignment: CDR1 KGHSH and CDR2 LQKENI. The CDR3 is made up of 13 amino acids. This table comes from immunoSEQ multiplex PCR, and its TCRdb copy is limited to in-frame clones, with some not included. The sample has tens of thousands of clones, 73% seen once. The data derive from a study of vaccination effects on CD4 cells after COVID-19. Points from the study as a whole: Marked contraction was observed in infection-induced and vaccine-induced clones late after vaccination.

The chain links TRBV18 to TRBJ2-7; D gene uncertain. Sample: CD4+ T cells from PBMCs cultured with a peptide pool, taken before COVID-19 vaccination. This TCR came from a human donor who had a prior SARS-CoV-2 infection. CDR3 region: CASHGPSDYEQYF. CDR3 nucleotide sequence: TGTGCCAGCCATGGACCCTCTGACTACGAGCAGTACTTC.